Listed below are T cell receptor beta chains from one sample, sequenced in a study of beta chain features in type 1 diabetes. The data were produced by immunoSEQ multiplex PCR, yet TCRdb's version contains in-frame clones alone and is incomplete. The sample holds around 430,000 clones, roughly 31% seen once. Specimen: naive CD4+ T cells from blood. The source is a man in his late teens or twenties in good health. Both conserved end residues are part of each CDR3. The D gene is left open where the match is weak. The size field is filled for only some rows; it gives once, few, many or a size class.

>NA|TRBJ2-7|TRBV5-6|NA
CASSLQRYEQYF
TGTGCCAGCAGCTTACAGAGATACGAGCAGTACTTC
>NA|TRBJ1-5|TRBV29-1|NA
CSAISGSNQPQHF
TGCAGCGCGATTTCAGGGAGCAATCAGCCCCAGCATTTT
>TRBD1|TRBJ2-5|TRBV7-2|NA
CASSLGQKQETQYF
TGTGCCAGCAGCTTGGGACAGAAACAAGAGACCCAGTACTTC
>NA|TRBJ1-1|TRBV7-9|once
CASSPQENTEAFF
TGTGCCAGCAGTCCCCAGGAAAACACTGAAGCTTTCTTT
>TRBD1|TRBJ2-7|TRBV6-5|NA
CASSSGQGAYEQYF
TGTGCCAGCAGTTCGGGACAGGGTGCCTACGAGCAGTACTTC
>NA|TRBJ2-7|TRBV14|NA
CASSQGHNSYEQYF
TGTGCCAGCAGCCAAGGTCACAACTCCTACGAGCAGTACTTC
>NA|TRBJ1-5|TRBV30|few
CAWSVGGAGQPQHF
TGTGCCTGGAGTGTAGGCGGGGCAGGGCAGCCCCAGCATTTT
>TRBD2|TRBJ2-1|TRBV4-3|few
CASSQVAASGSYNEQFF
TGCGCCAGCAGCCAAGTGGCGGCTAGCGGGAGCTACAATGAGCAGTTCTTC
>NA|TRBJ1-5|TRBV5-1|NA
CASSFAGTVNQPQHF
TGCGCCAGCAGCTTTGCCGGGACTGTGAATCAGCCCCAGCATTTT
>NA|TRBJ2-1|TRBV18|NA
CASSPGHEQFF
TGTGCCAGCTCACCCGGTCATGAGCAGTTCTTC
>NA|TRBJ2-1|TRBV4-1|once
CASSQGGLARPGNEQFF
TGCGCCAGCAGCCAAGGGGGGCTAGCTAGGCCCGGGAATGAGCAGTTCTTC
>TRBD2|TRBJ2-1|TRBV30|NA
CAWTLWASGRNEQFF
TGTGCCTGGACCCTCTGGGCTAGCGGGAGGAATGAGCAGTTCTTC
>NA|TRBJ2-3|TRBV7-2|once
CASSFQQDSTDTQYF
TGTGCCAGCAGCTTTCAACAGGATAGCACAGATACGCAGTATTTT
>TRBD1|TRBJ2-1|TRBV5-1|NA
CASSLEGAAYNEQFF
TGCGCCAGCAGCTTGGAGGGGGCGGCCTACAATGAGCAGTTCTTC
>TRBD1|TRBJ2-2|TRBV27|few
CASSSTRDRDPGELFF
TGTGCCAGCAGTTCAACCCGGGACAGGGATCCCGGGGAGCTGTTTTTT
>NA|TRBJ1-2|TRBV15|NA
CATSRVTVPLVSGYTF
TGTGCCACCAGCAGAGTGACAGTGCCCCTAGTAAGTGGCTACACCTTC
>TRBD2|TRBJ2-1|TRBV9|NA
CASSVASGRASSYNEQFF
TGTGCCAGCAGCGTAGCTAGCGGGAGGGCGAGCTCCTACAATGAGCAGTTCTTC
>NA|TRBJ2-1|TRBV27|NA
CASRWLNDNEQFF
TGTGCCAGCAGATGGCTGAATGACAATGAGCAGTTCTTC
>TRBD2|TRBJ2-7|TRBV7-6|few
CASSTEGLAGGSYEQYF
TGTGCCAGCAGCACTGAAGGACTAGCGGGCGGGTCCTACGAGCAGTACTTC
>NA|TRBJ2-3|TRBV5-1|few
CASSLPRGEDTQYF
TGCGCCAGCAGTCTGCCCAGGGGGGAAGATACGCAGTATTTT
>NA|TRBJ2-1|TRBV15|NA
CATSRVLSLADKQFF
TGTGCCACCAGCAGAGTGTTGAGCTTAGCGGATAAGCAGTTCTTC
>NA|TRBJ2-3|TRBV7-2|few
CASSKAGSRTDTQYF
TGTGCCAGCAGCAAAGCAGGGTCCCGCACAGATACGCAGTATTTT
>TRBD1|TRBJ1-1|TRBV29-1|few
CSVTGTGNTEAFF
TGCAGCGTAACCGGGACAGGGAACACTGAAGCTTTCTTT
>TRBD2|TRBJ2-5|TRBV13|NA
CASSTGLAGAPGKTQYF
TGTGCCAGCAGCACCGGACTAGCGGGAGCCCCCGGAAAGACCCAGTACTTC
>TRBD2|TRBJ2-1|TRBV29-1|NA
CSVRGASGSYNEQFF
TGCAGCGTCCGAGGGGCTAGCGGCTCCTACAATGAGCAGTTCTTC
>NA|TRBJ1-1|TRBV18|NA
CASSPQGAEAFF
TGTGCCAGCTCACCACAAGGGGCTGAAGCTTTCTTT
>NA|TRBJ2-7|TRBV4-3|few
CASSQESGTYEQYF
TGCGCCAGCAGCCAAGAATCCGGAACCTACGAGCAGTACTTC
>NA|TRBJ2-3|TRBV5-1|NA
CASSPASVVADTQYF
TGCGCCAGCAGCCCAGCGAGCGTCGTCGCAGATACGCAGTATTTT
>NA|TRBJ2-2|TRBV10-3|NA
CAISEVADAGELFF
TGTGCCATCAGTGAAGTAGCAGACGCCGGGGAGCTGTTTTTT
>TRBD2|TRBJ2-1|TRBV7-3|NA
CASSFEAGGLNNEQFF
TGTGCCAGCAGCTTTGAAGCGGGAGGCCTGAACAATGAGCAGTTCTTC
>NA|TRBJ1-2|TRBV29-1|NA
CSVTRAVYGYTF
TGCAGCGTTACCCGGGCCGTCTATGGCTACACCTTC
>TRBD1|TRBJ2-5|TRBV30|NA
CASRGQATWQYF
TGTGCCAGCCGGGGACAGGCAACTTGGCAGTACTTC
>TRBD2|TRBJ2-5|TRBV4-2|NA
CASSQAGGQETQYF
TGTGCCAGCAGCCAAGCGGGAGGGCAAGAGACCCAGTACTTC
>NA|TRBJ2-5|TRBV7-8|few
CASTSGSRSETQYF
TGTGCCAGCACGAGTGGGAGTAGGTCGGAGACCCAGTACTTC
>NA|TRBJ2-7|TRBV13|few
CASSVSSYEQYF
TGTGCCAGCAGCGTCAGCTCCTACGAGCAGTACTTC
>NA|TRBJ2-7|TRBV4-1|NA
CASSHVLQKNEQYF
TGCGCCAGCAGCCACGTCCTACAGAAGAACGAGCAGTACTTC
>TRBD1|TRBJ1-4|TRBV29-1|few
CSAAGQGYEKLFF
TGCAGCGCCGCAGGACAGGGTTATGAAAAACTGTTTTTT
>NA|TRBJ2-3|TRBV7-7|NA
CASSPRDSGTDTQYF
TGTGCCAGCAGCCCCCGGGACTCCGGCACAGATACGCAGTATTTT
>NA|TRBJ2-1|TRBV2|NA
CATSSDLLNEQFF
TGTGCCACCAGTTCGGACCTACTCAATGAGCAGTTCTTC
>NA|TRBJ1-1|TRBV7-9|few
CASSQGHLNTEAFF
TGTGCCAGCAGCCAGGGACACCTGAACACTGAAGCTTTCTTT
>NA|TRBJ2-5|TRBV28|NA
CASSLFASYQETQYF
TGTGCCAGCAGTTTATTTGCCAGCTACCAAGAGACCCAGTACTTC
>TRBD1|TRBJ2-5|TRBV30|NA
CAWSENRGMETQYF
TGTGCCTGGAGCGAAAACAGGGGAATGGAGACCCAGTACTTC
>NA|TRBJ2-2|TRBV25-1|NA
CASSVDGTDGELFF
TGTGCCAGCAGTGTGGACGGGACCGACGGGGAGCTGTTTTTT
>NA|TRBJ2-3|TRBV9|few
CASSVEAGAGFGQYF
TGTGCCAGCAGCGTAGAGGCTGGGGCTGGGTTTGGGCAGTATTTT
>NA|TRBJ1-1|TRBV7-9|NA
CASSLQGNTEAFF
TGTGCCAGCAGCTTGCAGGGGAACACTGAAGCTTTCTTT
>NA|TRBJ2-2|TRBV5-4|NA
CASSSISGPVAGELFF
TGTGCCAGCAGTTCTATATCAGGCCCCGTTGCCGGGGAGCTGTTTTTT
>NA|TRBJ1-1|TRBV30|NA
CAWRHMNTEAFF
TGTGCCTGGAGACACATGAACACTGAAGCTTTCTTT
>TRBD1|TRBJ1-4|TRBV25-1|NA
CASYGQAGEKLFF
TGTGCCAGTTACGGACAGGCGGGCGAAAAACTGTTTTTT
>TRBD2|TRBJ2-7|TRBV9|NA
CASSVASSGSSYEQYF
TGTGCCAGCAGCGTAGCATCTAGCGGAAGCTCCTACGAGCAGTACTTC
>NA|TRBJ2-5|TRBV11-2|NA
CASSPTRETQYF
TGTGCCAGCAGTCCCACCCGGGAGACCCAGTACTTC
>TRBD1|TRBJ1-4|TRBV6-6|few
CATGEQGLEKLFF
TGTGCCACCGGAGAACAGGGGCTAGAAAAACTGTTTTTT
>TRBD1|TRBJ2-1|TRBV4-1|NA
CASSQPTGAVYNEQFF
TGCGCCAGCAGCCAACCGACAGGGGCGGTCTACAATGAGCAGTTCTTC
>NA|TRBJ1-2|TRBV30|few
CAWQGPAGYTF
TGTGCCTGGCAGGGTCCCGCTGGCTACACCTTC